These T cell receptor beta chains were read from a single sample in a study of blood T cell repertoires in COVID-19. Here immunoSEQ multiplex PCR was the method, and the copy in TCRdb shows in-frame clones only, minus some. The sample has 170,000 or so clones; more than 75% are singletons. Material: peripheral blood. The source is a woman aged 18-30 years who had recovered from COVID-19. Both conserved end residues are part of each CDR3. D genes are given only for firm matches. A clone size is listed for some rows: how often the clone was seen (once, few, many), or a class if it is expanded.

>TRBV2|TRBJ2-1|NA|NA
TGTGCCAGCAGTGGAGAGGGGGCCTACAATGAGCAGTTCTTC
CASSGEGAYNEQFF
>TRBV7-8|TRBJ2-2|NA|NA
TGTGCCAGCGGCCCGGGTGGGGCTTCCGGGGAGCTGTTTTTT
CASGPGGASGELFF
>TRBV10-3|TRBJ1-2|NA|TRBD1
TGTGCCATCAGTGAGTCGACAGGGGACTATGGCTACACCTTC
CAISESTGDYGYTF
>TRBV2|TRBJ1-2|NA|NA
TGTGCCAGCAGTCTCGAGGACAGTGGCTATGGCTACACCTTC
CASSLEDSGYGYTF
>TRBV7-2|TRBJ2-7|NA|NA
TGTGCCAGCAGCTCGACAATCTCCCACGAGCAGTACTTC
CASSSTISHEQYF
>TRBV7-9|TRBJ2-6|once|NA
TGTGCCAGCAGCTTAGGGGCAGTCGCTTTATCTGGGGCCAACGTCCTGACTTTC
CASSLGAVALSGANVLTF
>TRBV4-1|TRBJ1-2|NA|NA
TGCGCCAGCAGCCAAGATTTTTCACAGGGTCTGTATGGCTACACCTTC
CASSQDFSQGLYGYTF
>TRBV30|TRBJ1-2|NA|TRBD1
TGTGCCTGGAGTGCCGGACAGGGTGTTGGCTACACCTTC
CAWSAGQGVGYTF
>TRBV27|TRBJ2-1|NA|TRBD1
TGTGCCAGCAGTACCTACAGGGGGCTGGACAATGAGCAGTTCTTC
CASSTYRGLDNEQFF
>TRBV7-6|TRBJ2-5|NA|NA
TGTGCCAGCAGCCGCCCCAGGGGTATTTTTCAGGAGACCCAGTACTTC
CASSRPRGIFQETQYF
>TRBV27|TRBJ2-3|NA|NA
TGTGCCAGCAGTTTTATCCAGGAGGGCACAGATACGCAGTATTTT
CASSFIQEGTDTQYF
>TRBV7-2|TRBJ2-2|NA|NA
TGTGCCAGCAGCGCAACAACCCCCGGGGGCACCGGGGAGCTGTTTTTT
CASSATTPGGTGELFF
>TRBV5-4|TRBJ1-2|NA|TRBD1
TGTGCCAGCAGCCCCGGACAGGGGGCTACTAGGAGCTATGGCTACACCTTC
CASSPGQGATRSYGYTF
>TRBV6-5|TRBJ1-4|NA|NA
TGTGCCAGCAGTTACTCGACGAGGAGAGGTGGGGAAAAACTGTTTTTT
CASSYSTRRGGEKLFF
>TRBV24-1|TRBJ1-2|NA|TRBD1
TGTGCCACCAGTGAGTCCAGGGGGAAGAGGGGCTACACCTTC
CATSESRGKRGYTF
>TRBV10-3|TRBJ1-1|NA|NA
TGTGCCATCAGTGAGGCCGGACAGAACACTGAAGCTTTCTTT
CAISEAGQNTEAFF
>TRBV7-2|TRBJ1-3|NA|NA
TGTGCCAGCAGCTTACTAGAGAGAAACACCATATATTTT
CASSLLERNTIYF
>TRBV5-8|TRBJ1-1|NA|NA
TGTGCCAGCAGGGCAACAGGGAACACTGAAGCTTTCTTT
CASRATGNTEAFF
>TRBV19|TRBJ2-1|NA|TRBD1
TGTGCCAGTAGTATCGGGACAGATGAGTTCTTC
CASSIGTDEFF
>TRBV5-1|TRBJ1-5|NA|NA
TGCGCCAGCAGCTCGGGGGAATCAAGCAATCAGCCCCAGCATTTT
CASSSGESSNQPQHF
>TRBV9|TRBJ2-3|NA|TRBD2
TGTGCCAGCAGCGTGGGGAGGGTTAGCACAGATACGCAGTATTTT
CASSVGRVSTDTQYF
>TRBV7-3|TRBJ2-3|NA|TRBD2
TGTGCCAGCAGCCTCGGGACTAGCGAATCAGATACGCAGTATTTT
CASSLGTSESDTQYF
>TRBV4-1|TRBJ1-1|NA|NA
TGCGCCAGCAGCCAAGATCAGGGATGGATCCCTGAAGCTTTCTTT
CASSQDQGWIPEAFF
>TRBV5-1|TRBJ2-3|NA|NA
TGCGCCAGCAGAGAGGCGGGAATCCTCACAGATACGCAGTATTTT
CASREAGILTDTQYF
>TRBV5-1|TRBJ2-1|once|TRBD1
TGCGCCAGCAGCATAGGGACAGGGGGGTCCTACAATGAGCAGTTCTTC
CASSIGTGGSYNEQFF
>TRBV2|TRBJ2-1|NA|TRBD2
TGTGCCAGCAAGGCGGGAGGGGATGAGCAGTTCTTC
CASKAGGDEQFF
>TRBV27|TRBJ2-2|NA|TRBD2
TGTGCCAGCAGTTTAACCCGGGGACTAGCGGGGAGTAGAGCCGGGGAGCTGTTTTTT
CASSLTRGLAGSRAGELFF
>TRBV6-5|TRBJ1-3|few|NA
TGTGCCAGCAGCGCCTTGGAGGTCGGAAACACCATATATTTT
CASSALEVGNTIYF
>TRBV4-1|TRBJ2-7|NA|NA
TGCGCCAGCAGCCCTGTCTCGGGGAAGTCCTACGAGCAGTACTTC
CASSPVSGKSYEQYF
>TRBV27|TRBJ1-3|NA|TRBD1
TGTGCCAGCAGTCCCCCCCGGAGGGACAGCTCTGGAAACACCATATATTTT
CASSPPRRDSSGNTIYF
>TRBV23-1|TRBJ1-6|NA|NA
TGCGCCAGCAGTGAGACAGTATATAATTCTCCCCTCCACTTT
CASSETVYNSPLHF
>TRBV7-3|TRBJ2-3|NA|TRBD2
TGTGCCAGCAGCCCGGGACTAGCGACAGATACGCAGTATTTT
CASSPGLATDTQYF
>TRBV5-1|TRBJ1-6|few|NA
TGCGCCAGCAGCTTGACAGGAAGATATAATTCACCCCTCCACTTT
CASSLTGRYNSPLHF
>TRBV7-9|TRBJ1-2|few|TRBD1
TGTGCCAGCAGCCAAGACGACAGGGGGCTCTATGGCTACACCTTC
CASSQDDRGLYGYTF
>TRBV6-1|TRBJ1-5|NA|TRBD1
TGTGCCAGCAGTGCCTTAAGGGGGCTATCGGGCAATCAGCCCCAGCATTTT
CASSALRGLSGNQPQHF
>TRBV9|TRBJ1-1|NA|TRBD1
TGTGCCAGCAGCAACCGGACAGGGGCGGGTACTGAAGCTTTCTTT
CASSNRTGAGTEAFF
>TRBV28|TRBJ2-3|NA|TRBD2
TGTGCCAGCGCGCGGGGGGGCACAGATACGCAGTATTTT
CASARGGTDTQYF
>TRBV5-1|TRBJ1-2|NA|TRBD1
TGCGCCAGCAGCTTGGGGGCAGGGGGCGGCTATGGCTACACCTTC
CASSLGAGGGYGYTF
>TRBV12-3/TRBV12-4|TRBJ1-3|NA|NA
TGTGCCAGTGAGGTGGCAGCTGGAAACACCATATATTTT
CASEVAAGNTIYF
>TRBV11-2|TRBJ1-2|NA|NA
TGTGCCAGCAGCAACCGTTACCCGGACACGGAGGGCTATGGCTACACCTTC
CASSNRYPDTEGYGYTF
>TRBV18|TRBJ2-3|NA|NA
TGTGCCAGCTCACGGACAACTAGCCCCGCGGGAGATACGCAGTATTTT
CASSRTTSPAGDTQYF
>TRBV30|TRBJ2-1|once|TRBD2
TGTGCCTGGAGTGTCGATAGCGGGACCGTTGAGCAGTTCTTC
CAWSVDSGTVEQFF
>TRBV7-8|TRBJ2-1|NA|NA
TGTGCCAGCAGCCGGGTAGGAGGCAATGAGCAGTTCTTC
CASSRVGGNEQFF
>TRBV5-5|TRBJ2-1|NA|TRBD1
TGTGCCAGCAGCTTGGACAGGGGCTTTAGCTCCTACAATGAGCAGTTCTTC
CASSLDRGFSSYNEQFF
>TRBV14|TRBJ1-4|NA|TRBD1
TGTGCCAGCAGCCCTACAGGGGAAGAAAAACTGTTTTTT
CASSPTGEEKLFF